Listed below are T cell receptor beta chains from one sample, sequenced in a study of Graves' ophthalmopathy and Graves' hyperthyroidism. In TCRdb, the multiplex PCR reads were re-called with MiXCR into one record per CDR3 protein. Here the sample spans about 1.2 million distinct CDR3 sequences, less than 45% being singletons. Sequencing was done on a sample of peripheral blood or thyroid tissue (not recorded which). These receptors came from an adult man with Graves' hyperthyroidism. Each CDR3 is given with its conserved first and last residue. D genes are given only for firm matches. Rows give clone size only sometimes, using once, few, many, or a class for an expanded clone.

J gene	clone size	D gene	V gene	CDR3 protein	CDR3 DNA
TRBJ1-1	NA	TRBD1	TRBV7-9	CASSWGQGLGEAFF	TGTGCCAGCAGCTGGGGACAGGGTTTGGGTGAAGCTTTCTTT
TRBJ2-7	many	NA	TRBV20-1	CSASPALIGQPYEQYF	TGCAGTGCTAGCCCCGCCCTGATTGGCCAGCCCTACGAGCAGTACTTC
TRBJ1-6	few	TRBD1	TRBV20-1	CSARVRQGTGNSPLHF	TGCAGTGCTAGGGTTAGACAGGGGACTGGCAATTCACCCCTCCACTTT
TRBJ2-7	few	TRBD1	TRBV11-2	CASSTGTVEQYF	TGTGCCAGCAGCACAGGGACAGTCGAGCAGTACTTC
TRBJ1-6	many	NA	TRBV25-1	CARTPGGNSPLHF	TGTGCCAGAACCCCAGGAGGGAATTCACCCCTCCACTTT
TRBJ2-5	many	NA	TRBV2	CASRGNYQETQYF	TGTGCCAGCAGGGGAAATTATCAAGAGACCCAGTACTTC
TRBJ2-7	many	NA	TRBV7-2	CASARGHVYEQYF	TGTGCCAGTGCCCGGGGGCACGTTTACGAGCAGTACTTC
TRBJ2-3	NA	NA	TRBV4-3	CVSSQDTDTQYF	TGCGTCAGCAGCCAAGACACAGATACGCAGTATTTT
TRBJ2-5	NA	NA	TRBV29-1	CSVEIGNTEETQYF	TGCAGCGTTGAAATCGGTAACACTGAAGAGACCCAGTACTTC
TRBJ2-7	NA	TRBD1	TRBV7-9	CASSPGGQAYEQYF	TGTGCCAGCAGCCCAGGGGGACAAGCCTACGAGCAGTACTTC
TRBJ1-6	many	TRBD1	TRBV7-8	CASSSSPGQAASPLHF	TGTGCCAGCAGCTCGTCACCGGGACAGGCTGCTTCACCCCTCCACTTT
TRBJ1-1	NA	TRBD1	TRBV29-1	CSVEVGQSNTEAFF	TGCAGCGTTGAGGTGGGACAGTCGAACACTGAAGCTTTCTTT
TRBJ1-4	many	TRBD1	TRBV19	CASSFGQGEKLFF	TGTGCCAGTAGCTTCGGACAGGGCGAAAAACTGTTTTTT
TRBJ2-2	few	TRBD2	TRBV7-2	CASSSRLAGAAGTGELFF	TGTGCCAGCAGCTCTCGACTAGCGGGGGCCGCGGGCACCGGGGAGCTGTTTTTT
TRBJ1-5	many	NA	TRBV4-1	CASSKDSNSNQPQHF	TGCGCCAGCAGCAAGGATAGCAATAGCAATCAGCCCCAGCATTTT
TRBJ2-1	once	TRBD1	TRBV19	CASSGQGAALGEQFF	TGTGCCAGTAGCGGACAGGGGGCTGCCCTTGGTGAGCAGTTCTTC
TRBJ1-1	few	NA	TRBV15	CATSSSRGARTEAFF	TGTGCCACCAGCAGTAGTCGGGGGGCGAGAACTGAAGCTTTCTTT
TRBJ2-7	many	NA	TRBV7-2	CASSPPGKQYF	TGTGCCAGCAGCCCCCCGGGGAAGCAGTACTTC
TRBJ2-1	NA	NA	TRBV7-2	CASSLEVKHSYNEQFF	TGTGCCAGCAGCTTAGAGGTCAAACACTCCTACAATGAGCAGTTCTTC
TRBJ1-1	many	TRBD1	TRBV5-1	CASRTIPGGTEAFF	TGCGCCAGCCGTACCATACCAGGGGGTACTGAAGCTTTCTTT
TRBJ2-7	NA	TRBD1	TRBV28	CASFGTGEREQYF	TGTGCCAGCTTCGGGACAGGGGAGCGCGAGCAGTACTTC
TRBJ1-2	many	NA	TRBV7-2	CASSNQAGFNYGYTF	TGTGCCAGCAGCAACCAAGCGGGTTTCAACTATGGCTACACCTTC
TRBJ2-7	NA	TRBD1	TRBV4-1	CASSQDLGTGDHEQYF	TGCGCCAGCAGCCAAGACCTCGGGACAGGGGATCACGAGCAGTACTTC
TRBJ2-7	NA	TRBD1	TRBV2	CASVRDRGTNEQYF	TGTGCCAGCGTGCGGGACAGGGGGACTAACGAGCAGTACTTC
TRBJ2-2	NA	NA	TRBV19	CASSKGSHTGELFF	TGTGCCAGTAGTAAGGGCTCACACACCGGGGAGCTGTTTTTT
TRBJ1-1	few	NA	TRBV4-2	CASRRGSQAAEAFF	TGTGCCAGCAGGCGGGGGTCGCAAGCAGCTGAAGCTTTCTTT
TRBJ1-5	NA	NA	TRBV10-3	CAISVQKQETQHF	TGTGCCATCTCCGTCCAGAAACAAGAGACCCAGCATTTT
TRBJ2-5	many	NA	TRBV20-1	CSARDVRWQGESRIMETQYF	TGCAGTGCTAGAGATGTCAGGTGGCAGGGTGAGAGTAGGATAATGGAGACCCAGTACTTC
TRBJ2-5	few	TRBD1	TRBV20-1	CSAIRDRGLIETQYF	TGCAGTGCTATCCGGGACAGGGGGCTTATAGAGACCCAGTACTTC
TRBJ1-2	many	NA	TRBV7-6	CASSSPGDYGYTF	TGTGCCAGCAGCTCCCCAGGGGACTATGGCTACACCTTC
TRBJ2-5	many	NA	TRBV6-5	CASRSQGGGETQYF	TGTGCCAGCAGGAGCCAGGGGGGTGGAGAGACCCAGTACTTC
TRBJ2-5	many	NA	TRBV7-2	CASTRTGGETQYF	TGTGCCAGCACTCGGACAGGAGGGGAGACCCAGTACTTC
TRBJ2-7	many	NA	TRBV12-3/TRBV12-4	CASSWASYEQYF	TGTGCCAGCAGTTGGGCGAGTTACGAGCAGTACTTC
TRBJ2-7	many	TRBD1	TRBV7-2	CASRPPGTATSYEQYF	TGTGCCAGCAGGCCACCCGGGACAGCGACGTCCTACGAGCAGTACTTC
TRBJ2-2	few	TRBD2	TRBV7-3	CASSVTGTSPGELFF	TGTGCCAGCAGCGTAACCGGGACTAGCCCCGGGGAGCTGTTTTTT
TRBJ2-7	many	TRBD2	TRBV15	CATSRDRAGDEQYF	TGTGCCACCAGCAGAGATCGCGCGGGGGACGAGCAGTACTTC
TRBJ2-7	many	NA	TRBV20-1	CSADDMPASYEQYF	TGCAGTGCGGATGACATGCCGGCTTCCTACGAGCAGTACTTC
TRBJ1-1	NA	NA	TRBV10-2	CASKTGGMNTEAFF	TGCGCCAGCAAAACGGGGGGCATGAACACTGAAGCTTTCTTT
TRBJ1-2	many	TRBD1	TRBV19	CASKQGALGYTF	TGTGCCAGTAAGCAGGGGGCGCTGGGCTACACCTTC
TRBJ2-7	many	NA	TRBV25-1	CASSPYSRDSYEQYF	TGTGCCAGCAGTCCTTACTCCAGGGATTCCTACGAGCAGTACTTC
TRBJ1-5	many	NA	TRBV4-3	CASSQGVAEPQHF	TGCGCCAGCAGCCAAGGGGTCGCGGAGCCCCAGCATTTT
TRBJ2-5	NA	TRBD1	TRBV24-1	CATGTGFSKTQYF	TGTGCCACGGGGACAGGGTTTTCAAAGACCCAGTACTTC
TRBJ1-2	NA	NA	TRBV2	CASSGRGADGYTF	TGTGCCAGCAGCGGACGGGGAGCGGATGGCTACACCTTC
TRBJ2-7	NA	NA	TRBV4-3	CASQAGGRGEQYF	TGCGCCAGCCAGGCGGGTGGACGGGGTGAGCAGTACTTC
TRBJ1-3	many	NA	TRBV29-1	CSVGWSGNTIYF	TGCAGCGTTGGGTGGTCTGGAAACACCATATATTTT
TRBJ1-4	few	NA	TRBV2	CASRLGAEKLFF	TGTGCCAGCAGGCTGGGGGCTGAAAAACTGTTTTTT
TRBJ2-7	few	NA	TRBV15	CATSSLPRVPYEQYF	TGTGCCACCAGCAGCTTACCCAGGGTCCCCTACGAGCAGTACTTC
TRBJ2-7	NA	NA	TRBV7-9	CASSLGSSQQYF	TGTGCCAGCAGCTTAGGGTCGTCCCAGCAGTACTTC
TRBJ1-4	many	NA	TRBV19	CASSIRRGINEKLFF	TGTGCCAGTAGTATTCGGAGGGGGATTAATGAAAAACTGTTTTTT
TRBJ2-7	NA	NA	TRBV7-6	CASSLFEQYF	TGTGCCAGCTCGCTATTCGAGCAGTACTTC
TRBJ2-5	once	NA	TRBV20-1	CSASSYEETQYF	TGCAGTGCTAGTTCTTATGAAGAGACCCAGTACTTC
TRBJ1-1	NA	NA	TRBV5-1	CASSQGWEGYTEAFF	TGCGCCAGCAGTCAGGGCTGGGAGGGTTACACTGAAGCTTTCTTT
TRBJ1-1	many	NA	TRBV10-2	CASRAGSTEAFF	TGCGCCAGCAGAGCAGGGAGCACTGAAGCTTTCTTT
TRBJ2-6	many	NA	TRBV20-1	CSAFLGSGANVLTF	TGCAGTGCTTTTCTAGGCTCTGGGGCCAACGTCCTGACTTTC